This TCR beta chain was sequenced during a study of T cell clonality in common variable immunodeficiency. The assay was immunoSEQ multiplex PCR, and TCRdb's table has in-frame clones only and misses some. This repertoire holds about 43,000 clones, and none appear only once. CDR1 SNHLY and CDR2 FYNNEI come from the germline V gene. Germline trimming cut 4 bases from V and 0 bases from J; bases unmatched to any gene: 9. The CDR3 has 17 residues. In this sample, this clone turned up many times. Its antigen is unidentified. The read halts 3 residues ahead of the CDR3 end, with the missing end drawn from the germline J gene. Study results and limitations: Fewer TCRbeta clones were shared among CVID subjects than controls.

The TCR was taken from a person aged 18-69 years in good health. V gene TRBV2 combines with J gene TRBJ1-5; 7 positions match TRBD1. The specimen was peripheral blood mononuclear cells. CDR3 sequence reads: CASSALGQVTSNQPQHF. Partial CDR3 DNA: TGTGCCAGCAGTGCGCTCGGACAGGTTACTAGCAATCAGCCC.